This T cell receptor (beta chain) was recovered during a study of human T cells and chemical hapten exposure listed by TCRdb under 2021. In terms of the full investigation: For sensitization, 2% DPC in acetone was applied to a roughly 2 cm by roughly 2 cm area of upper inner arm skin. Blood for TCR sequencing was provided by twenty-nine alopecia patients at one to four time points (pre-sensitization, 2, 6 and 24 weeks). Blood samples were taken from patients before sensitization (week 0) and then at 2, 6 and about 24 weeks after DPC sensitization. This study followed changes in the peripheral blood TCR repertoire in vivo during primary and secondary sensitization of alopecia patients to the hapten diphenylcyclopropenone (DPC). Throughout the approximately 25-week study period, patients were also given weekly therapeutic DPC doses on the scalp. The libraries were sequenced as a pool, and the TCR yield per sample differed mostly because of small variations in library volumes within the pool. Patch testing was performed on the upper back with Finn chambers containing 0.01% DPC, and the patch tests were scored after 6 days according to International Contact Dermatitis Research Group standards. Most of the patients in the cohort were female, and the cohort covered alopecia areata with under or over 50% scalp involvement, alopecia totalis and alopecia universalis.

The sample's time point label, in plain terms: patch test 1, 2 weeks after DPC sensitization. This specimen's treatment or condition label, per the study, means: therapeutic diphenylcyclopropenone sensitization with weekly scalp DPC. At each patch-test visit, blood was drawn before the patch test was applied. To be eligible, patients had to be aged 18 to 70, diagnosed with alopecia and judged suitable for DPC therapy, while pregnant patients were excluded. Total RNA was extracted from unfractionated whole blood collected in Tempus Blood RNA tubes. The library relied on RACE. The run used a NextSeq 500. During library preparation, unique molecular identifiers were attached to individual cDNA molecules so that TCRs could be counted in a quantitative, reproducible way. From each blood RNA sample, both TCR alpha and TCR beta chains were sequenced. The paper's data handling went like this. The median number of TCRs per sample was approximately 96,000, ranging from about 23,224 to 690,600. The Decombinator software suite was used to annotate the V, J and CDR3 of the TCR reads. For the PS versus PT1 abundance plots, all samples were subsampled to the same number of TCRs (28,000). Expanded TCRs were defined as absent before sensitization and observed at least eight times at the 2-week time point. TCRdb redid the processing of the public reads, applying fastp at Q25 and MiXCR, and retained in-frame beta chains. CDR3 protein sequences are deduplicated, and each keeps its most common genes and DNA. TCRdb, not the original authors, processed these V and J calls. Here the sample has more than 100,000 distinct CDR3 sequences; roughly an eighth occur a single time. Around 0.99% of the sample is taken by the ten largest.

Study-wide findings and limitations: DPC sensitization did not change how many TCRs were above 1 in 1000 frequency, and no evidence was found of alterations in global repertoire structure. Because every patient had alopecia, a presumed autoimmune disease, the patients' immune response might differ from that of healthy individuals. Repeated subsampling changed both the strength of the expansion versus patch-test correlation and the threshold at which that correlation became significant. Expanded TCRs formed significantly more large CDR3 similarity clusters than pre-sensitization or healthy control sets, consistent with antigen-driven responses. A positive correlation was found between the number of PT1 expanded TCRs and patch test score, with significance reached at thresholds 8, 16 and 32 but not 4.

As concerns this clonotype: Which antigen it targets is not known. The input lacks base qualities; no much larger clone sits a single base away.

Inclusive of the bounding cysteine and phenylalanine, the CDR3 is 13 residues long. Of the read, only the CDR3 DNA is kept; its 39 bases are in frame from base 1. The trim is 3 bases for V and 4 bases for J, with a gap of 12 bases between the germline ends. The germline V gene yields SQVTM for CDR1 and ANQGSEA for CDR2. This specimen was whole blood, taken in connection with sensitization to the hapten diphenylcyclopropenone (DPC). The sequence came from a young man with alopecia areata. Some clones in this sample may be carry-over from other donors' samples. The V and J segments used are TRBV29-1 and TRBJ1-2; the D segment cannot be called with confidence. The DNA is TGCAGCGTTGATTTGTTTGAGACCTATGGCTACACCTTC. It codes for CSVDLFETYGYTF.